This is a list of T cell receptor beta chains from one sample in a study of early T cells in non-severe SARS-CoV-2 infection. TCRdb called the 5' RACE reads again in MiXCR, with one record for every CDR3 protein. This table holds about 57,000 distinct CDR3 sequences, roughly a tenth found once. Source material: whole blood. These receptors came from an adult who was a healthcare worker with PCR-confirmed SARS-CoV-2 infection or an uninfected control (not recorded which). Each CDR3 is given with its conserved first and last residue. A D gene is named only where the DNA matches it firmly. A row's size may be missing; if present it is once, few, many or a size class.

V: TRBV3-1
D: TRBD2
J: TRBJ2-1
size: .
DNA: TGTGCCAGCAGCCAGCTTGGCGGGAGCATAAGCAATGAGCAGTTCTTC
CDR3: CASSQLGGSISNEQFF

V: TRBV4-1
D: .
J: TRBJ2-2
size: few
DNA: TGCGCCAGCAGCCAAGAATTGCGGAGCACCGGGGAGCTGTTTTTT
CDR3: CASSQELRSTGELFF

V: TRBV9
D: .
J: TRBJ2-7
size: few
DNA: TGTGCCAGCAGCGTATCGGCCAGCTACATCTACGAGCAGTACTTC
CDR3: CASSVSASYIYEQYF

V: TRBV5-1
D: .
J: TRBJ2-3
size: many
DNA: TGCGCCAGCAGCTCCAACACAGATACGCAGTATTTT
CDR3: CASSSNTDTQYF

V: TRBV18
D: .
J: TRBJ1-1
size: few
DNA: TGTGCCAGCTCCGCGACGATATCGGCAGTTTCGAACACTGAAGCTTTCTTT
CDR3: CASSATISAVSNTEAFF

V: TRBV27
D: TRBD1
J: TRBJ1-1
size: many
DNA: TGTGCCAGCAGTTTTACCGGGACAGGGGACACTGAAGCTTTCTTT
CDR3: CASSFTGTGDTEAFF

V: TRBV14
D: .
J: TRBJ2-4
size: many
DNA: TGTGCCAGCGCATTCTCGGGCATTCAGTACTTC
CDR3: CASAFSGIQYF

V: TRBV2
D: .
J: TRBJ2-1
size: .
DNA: TGTGCCAGCAGTGAAGGGGTACAAGTTTACAATGAGCAGTTCTTC
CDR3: CASSEGVQVYNEQFF

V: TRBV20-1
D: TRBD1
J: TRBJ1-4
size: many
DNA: TGCAGTGCTAGAGCAGTGCCAGGGGGCGGGAGTGAAAAACTGTTTTTT
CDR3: CSARAVPGGGSEKLFF

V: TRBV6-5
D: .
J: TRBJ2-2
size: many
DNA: TGTGCCAGCAGTTACAGCTTGCGAAAGGCCGGGGAGCTGTTTTTT
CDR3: CASSYSLRKAGELFF

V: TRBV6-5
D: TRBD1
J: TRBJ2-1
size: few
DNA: TGTGCCAGCAGTTACTCGAGCATCGGGGACAGGGGAGGGCAGTTCTTC
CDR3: CASSYSSIGDRGGQFF

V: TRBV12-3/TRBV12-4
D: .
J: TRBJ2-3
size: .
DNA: TGTGCCAGCAGTTTAGAGACAGGAGATACGCAGTATTTT
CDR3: CASSLETGDTQYF

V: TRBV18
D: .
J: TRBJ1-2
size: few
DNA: TGTGCCAGCCGAGGAGCTAACTATGGCTACACCTTC
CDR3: CASRGANYGYTF

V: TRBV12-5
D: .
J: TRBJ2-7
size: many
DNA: TGTGCTAGTGGTTTGAGCGATTTATACGAGCAGTACTTC
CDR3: CASGLSDLYEQYF

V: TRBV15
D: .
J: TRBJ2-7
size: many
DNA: TGTGCCACCAGCGCCCGGGCCTCCTACGAGCAGTACTTC
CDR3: CATSARASYEQYF

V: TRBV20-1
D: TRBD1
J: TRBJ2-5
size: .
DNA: TGCAGTGCCCGGAGGGGGACAGGGCCACAAGAGACCCAGTACTTC
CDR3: CSARRGTGPQETQYF

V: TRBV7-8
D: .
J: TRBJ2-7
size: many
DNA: TGTGCCAGCAGCTTAATGGTGGGGGCAATCTACGAGCAGTACTTC
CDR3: CASSLMVGAIYEQYF

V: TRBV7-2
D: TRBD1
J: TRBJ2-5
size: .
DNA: TGTGCCAGCAGCTCGACCGGGACAGGGGCTGAGACCCAGTACTTC
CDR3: CASSSTGTGAETQYF

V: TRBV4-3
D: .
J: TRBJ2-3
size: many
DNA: TGCGCCAGCAGCCAATCTGATCCTCGATCGTACACAGATACGCAGTATTTT
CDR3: CASSQSDPRSYTDTQYF

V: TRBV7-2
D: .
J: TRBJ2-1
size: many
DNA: TGTGCCAGCAGCTTAAGCGGAGAGAACAATGAGCAGTTCTTC
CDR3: CASSLSGENNEQFF

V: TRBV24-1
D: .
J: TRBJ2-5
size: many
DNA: TGTGCCACCAGTGAGTCGCTCGGGACCCAAGAGACCCAGTACTTC
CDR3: CATSESLGTQETQYF

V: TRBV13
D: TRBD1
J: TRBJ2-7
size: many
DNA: TGTGCCAGCAGCTTCTTGCGGATAGGGACAGGGAGGGTTTACGAGCAGTACTTC
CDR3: CASSFLRIGTGRVYEQYF

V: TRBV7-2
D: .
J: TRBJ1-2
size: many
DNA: TGTGCCAGCAGCCTATTGACAGCTTATGGCTACACCTTC
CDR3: CASSLLTAYGYTF

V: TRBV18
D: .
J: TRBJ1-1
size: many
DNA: TGTGCCAGCTCACGGGAGGGGGACACTGAAGCTTTCTTT
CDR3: CASSREGDTEAFF

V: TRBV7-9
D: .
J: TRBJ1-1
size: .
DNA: TGTGCCAGCGAACCGGGACTGGACGGCACTGAAGCTTTCTTT
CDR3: CASEPGLDGTEAFF

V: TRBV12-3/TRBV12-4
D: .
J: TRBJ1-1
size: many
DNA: TGTGCCAGCAGTTGGGTGGGGAACACTGAAGCTTTCTTT
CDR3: CASSWVGNTEAFF

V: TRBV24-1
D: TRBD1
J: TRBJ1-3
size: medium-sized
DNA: TGTGCCACCAGTGATTTGAATAGGGACAGCCCTGGAAACACCATATATTTT
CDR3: CATSDLNRDSPGNTIYF

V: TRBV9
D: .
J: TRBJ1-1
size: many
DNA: TGTGCCAGCAGCGGGGCCCCGAACACTGAAGCTTTCTTT
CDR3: CASSGAPNTEAFF

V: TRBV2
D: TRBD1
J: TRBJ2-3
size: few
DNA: TGTGCCAGCAGTGAATTGGAAGACAGGGGTGCAGATACGCAGTATTTT
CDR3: CASSELEDRGADTQYF

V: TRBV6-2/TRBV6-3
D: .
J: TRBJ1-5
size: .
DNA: TGTGCCAGCAGTTCCCGAGGACAGCCCCAGCATTTT
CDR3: CASSSRGQPQHF

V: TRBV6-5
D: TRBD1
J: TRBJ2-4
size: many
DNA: TGTGCCAGCAGTCCGGGACAGTTAACCATTCAGTACTTC
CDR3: CASSPGQLTIQYF

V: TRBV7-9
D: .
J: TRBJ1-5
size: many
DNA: TGTGCCAGCAGCTCAACGGACGGGAATCAGCCCCAGCATTTT
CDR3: CASSSTDGNQPQHF

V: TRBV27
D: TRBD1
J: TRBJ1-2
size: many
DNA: TGTGCCAGCAGTTTAACGGGACAGGGCGGCTACACCTTC
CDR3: CASSLTGQGGYTF

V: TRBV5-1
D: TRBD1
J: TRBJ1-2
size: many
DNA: TGCGCCAGCAGCTTGGCCGGGACAGCTAACTATGGCTACACCTTC
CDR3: CASSLAGTANYGYTF

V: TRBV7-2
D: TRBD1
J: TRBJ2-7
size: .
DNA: TGTGCCAGCAGCTTAAGACAGGGTGGGGACGAGCAGTACTTC
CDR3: CASSLRQGGDEQYF

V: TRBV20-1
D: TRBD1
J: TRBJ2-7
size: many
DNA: TGCAGTGCAACCGGGACAGGGGACGAGCAGTACTTC
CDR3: CSATGTGDEQYF

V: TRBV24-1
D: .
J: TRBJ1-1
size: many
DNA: TGTGCCACCAGTGATTTGCGGGGAAGGGGAACTTTCTTT
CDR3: CATSDLRGRGTFF

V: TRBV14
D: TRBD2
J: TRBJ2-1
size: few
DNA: TGTGCCAGCAGCCAAGCGGGAGGGTTGGATGAGCAGTTCTTC
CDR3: CASSQAGGLDEQFF

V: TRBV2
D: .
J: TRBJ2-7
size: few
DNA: TGTGCCAGCAGTGAAAGCTCCTACGAGCAGTACTTC
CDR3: CASSESSYEQYF

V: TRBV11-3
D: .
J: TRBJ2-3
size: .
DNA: TGTGCCAGCAGCTCGCGCCTGAATGAGCGGTCCACAGATACGCAGTATTTT
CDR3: CASSSRLNERSTDTQYF

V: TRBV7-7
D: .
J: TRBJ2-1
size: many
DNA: TGTGCTAGCAGCTTAGAACTAGGGCACTACAATGAGCAGTTCTTC
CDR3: CASSLELGHYNEQFF

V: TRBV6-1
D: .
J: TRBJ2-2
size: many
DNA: TGTGCCAGCAACTTTGGGAACACCGGGGAGCTGTTTTTT
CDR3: CASNFGNTGELFF

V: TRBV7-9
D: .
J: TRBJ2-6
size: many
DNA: TGTGCCAGCAGCTTAGCTCCGGGGTATCTAGGGGCCAACGTCCTGACTTTC
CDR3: CASSLAPGYLGANVLTF

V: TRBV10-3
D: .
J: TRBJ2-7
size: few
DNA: TGTGCCATCAGTGTGAGCGGAACCACCTACGAGCAGTACTTC
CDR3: CAISVSGTTYEQYF

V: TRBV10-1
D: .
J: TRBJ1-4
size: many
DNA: TGCGCCAGCAGTGGGACGGCGGCGGGTGAAAAACTGTTTTTT
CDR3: CASSGTAAGEKLFF

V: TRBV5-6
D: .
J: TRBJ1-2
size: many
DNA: TGTGCCAGCAGCTCCGGACAGCTCTATGGCTACACCTTC
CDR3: CASSSGQLYGYTF

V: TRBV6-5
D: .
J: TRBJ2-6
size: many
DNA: TGTGCCAGCAGTTACGGGAGCTCTGGGGCCAACGTCCTGACTTTC
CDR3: CASSYGSSGANVLTF

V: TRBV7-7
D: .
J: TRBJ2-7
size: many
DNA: TGTGCTAGCAGCCAGTCGGGGGTTCACGAGCAGTACTTC
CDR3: CASSQSGVHEQYF

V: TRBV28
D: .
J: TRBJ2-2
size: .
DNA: TGTGCCAGCAGTTCTCGACTAGTTTACACCGGGGAGCTGTTTTTT
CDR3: CASSSRLVYTGELFF

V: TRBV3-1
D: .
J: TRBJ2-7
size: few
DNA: TGTGCCAGCAGCCAAGATAATAGGGGCTCAGACTCCTACGAGCAGTACTTC
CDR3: CASSQDNRGSDSYEQYF